The rows below give T cell receptor beta chains drawn from one sample of a study of monozygotic twins with cystic fibrosis. Sequencing used immunoSEQ multiplex PCR; TCRdb keeps in-frame clones, though not all of them. In the table there are around 9,500 clones, 98% to 99% of which are singletons. Source material: blood. All receptors come from a girl aged 2-10 years with cystic fibrosis. CDR3s include the opening cysteine and the closing phenylalanine or tryptophan. D genes are given only for firm matches. Clone size is not always given. Where it is, it says once, few, many or a class for expanded clones.

TRBJ1-5 | TRBV5-1 | TRBD1 | NA | CASSSGTGNQPQHF | TGCGCCAGCAGTTCCGGGACAGGTAATCAGCCCCAGCATTTT
TRBJ1-4 | TRBV27 | NA | NA | CASSAVLPGGVGEKLFF | TGTGCCAGCAGTGCCGTATTACCAGGCGGCGTAGGGGAAAAACTGTTTTTT
TRBJ2-2 | TRBV13 | NA | NA | CASSFLRGNTGELFF | TGTGCCAGCAGCTTCCTCCGGGGGAACACCGGGGAGCTGTTTTTT
TRBJ1-1 | TRBV29-1 | TRBD1 | NA | CSVLDRGNNEAFF | TGCAGCGTGCTTGACAGGGGCAATAATGAAGCTTTCTTT
TRBJ2-2 | TRBV6-6 | NA | NA | CASITGPLSRELFF | TGTGCCAGCATAACCGGGCCTCTCAGTAGGGAGCTGTTTTTT
TRBJ2-1 | TRBV9 | TRBD2 | NA | CASSVATPAGGNNEQFF | TGTGCCAGCAGCGTAGCCACCCCGGCGGGAGGTAACAATGAGCAGTTCTTC
TRBJ1-1 | TRBV4-1 | TRBD1 | NA | CASSQTGGPGTEAFF | TGCGCCAGCAGCCAAACAGGGGGGCCGGGGACTGAAGCTTTCTTT
TRBJ2-5 | TRBV2 | TRBD1 | NA | CASSVDRGKKETQYF | TGTGCCAGCAGTGTAGACAGGGGGAAGAAAGAGACCCAGTACTTC
TRBJ2-7 | TRBV7-9 | TRBD1 | NA | CASSSSTGGSYEQYF | TGTGCCAGCAGCTCTTCGACAGGGGGATCCTACGAGCAGTACTTC
TRBJ2-2 | TRBV14 | TRBD2 | NA | CASSQLPGLATGELFF | TGTGCCAGCAGCCAACTCCCGGGACTAGCCACCGGGGAGCTGTTTTTT
TRBJ1-5 | TRBV19 | NA | NA | CASSGVKGGFNQPQHF | TGTGCCAGTAGTGGGGTAAAGGGGGGATTCAATCAGCCCCAGCATTTT
TRBJ2-2 | TRBV19 | TRBD2 | NA | CASSIGEREGLGTGELFF | TGTGCCAGTAGTATAGGGGAGCGGGAGGGCCTAGGAACCGGGGAGCTGTTTTTT
TRBJ1-1 | TRBV5-1 | NA | NA | CASSFVPQGGSEAFF | TGCGCCAGCAGCTTTGTCCCCCAGGGCGGATCTGAAGCTTTCTTT
TRBJ1-1 | TRBV6-4 | NA | NA | CASPGPANVGNTEAFF | TGTGCCAGCCCCGGACCGGCGAATGTGGGGAACACTGAAGCTTTCTTT
TRBJ2-7 | TRBV30 | NA | once | CAWGPQTGQYF | TGTGCCTGGGGGCCTCAGACCGGGCAGTACTTC
TRBJ2-1 | TRBV27 | TRBD2 | NA | CASSLGVAGGPVDEQFF | TGTGCCAGCAGTTTAGGGGTAGCGGGAGGGCCTGTCGATGAGCAGTTCTTC
TRBJ1-1 | TRBV9 | NA | NA | CASSAGGRTEAFF | TGTGCCAGCAGCGCCGGGGGGCGGACTGAAGCTTTCTTT
TRBJ2-7 | TRBV19 | NA | NA | CASSPGLYVYEQYF | TGTGCCAGTAGTCCGGGACTCTACGTCTACGAGCAGTACTTC
TRBJ1-1 | TRBV30 | NA | NA | CAWSVRWGVLSEAFF | TGTGCCTGGAGTGTACGTTGGGGGGTCCTCTCTGAAGCTTTCTTT
TRBJ1-4 | TRBV6-1 | TRBD1 | once | CASSPQGAGKLFF | TGTGCCAGCAGTCCTCAGGGGGCAGGAAAACTGTTTTTT
TRBJ1-3 | TRBV7-2 | NA | NA | CASSSGGVSVGNTIYF | TGTGCCAGCAGCTCCGGGGGAGTAAGTGTGGGAAACACCATATATTTT
TRBJ2-1 | TRBV30 | NA | NA | CAWIIGNEQFF | TGTGCCTGGATTATAGGCAATGAGCAGTTCTTC
TRBJ1-3 | TRBV19 | NA | NA | CASSEEVLTGNTIYF | TGTGCCAGTAGCGAGGAGGTGCTTACTGGAAACACCATATATTTT
TRBJ1-3 | TRBV11-3 | NA | NA | CASSTNSGNTIYF | TGTGCCAGCAGCACTAACTCTGGAAACACCATATATTTT
TRBJ1-2 | TRBV2 | TRBD1 | once | CARGDSTYGYTF | TGTGCCAGGGGGGACAGCACCTATGGCTACACCTTC
TRBJ2-1 | TRBV6-5 | TRBD2 | NA | CASTITGLAGVEQFF | TGTGCCAGCACCATCACGGGACTAGCGGGAGTTGAGCAGTTCTTC
TRBJ1-5 | TRBV2 | NA | once | CASSGFKAGQPQHF | TGTGCCAGCAGTGGGTTCAAGGCTGGACAGCCCCAGCATTTT
TRBJ2-1 | TRBV9 | NA | NA | CASSASGTAYNEQFF | TGTGCCAGCAGCGCCAGCGGGACAGCCTACAATGAGCAGTTCTTC
TRBJ2-5 | TRBV5-1 | NA | NA | CASSGPGGETQYF | TGCGCCAGCAGTGGGCCTGGGGGAGAGACCCAGTACTTC
TRBJ1-2 | TRBV25-1 | NA | NA | CASSERSSAYFDGYTF | TGTGCCAGCAGTGAGAGGTCCTCAGCCTACTTCGATGGCTACACCTTC
TRBJ2-3 | TRBV13 | NA | NA | CASSLGRRIKEADTQYF | TGTGCCAGCAGCTTAGGCCGACGGATAAAGGAAGCAGATACGCAGTATTTT
TRBJ1-5 | TRBV28 | NA | NA | CASSSRGFRDSNQPQHF | TGTGCCAGCAGTTCCCGGGGTTTTCGAGATAGCAATCAGCCCCAGCATTTT
TRBJ1-5 | TRBV6-5 | TRBD1 | NA | CASRDRGNQPQHF | TGTGCCAGCAGGGACAGGGGCAATCAGCCCCAGCATTTT
TRBJ1-1 | TRBV7-2 | NA | NA | CASSLRGAGAFF | TGTGCCAGCAGCTTAAGAGGGGCAGGGGCTTTCTTT
TRBJ2-7 | TRBV12-1 | NA | NA | CASSPTEARGRYEQYF | TGTGCCAGCAGCCCCACCGAGGCGCGGGGCCGCTACGAGCAGTACTTC
TRBJ1-3 | TRBV19 | TRBD1 | NA | CASSFTGGSGNTIYF | TGTGCCAGTAGTTTCACAGGGGGCTCTGGAAACACCATATATTTT
TRBJ2-3 | TRBV5-1 | NA | NA | CASSLGTLTDTQYF | TGCGCCAGCAGCCTGGGGACTCTCACAGATACGCAGTATTTT
TRBJ2-1 | TRBV13 | NA | NA | CASSLGPLYNEQFF | TGTGCCAGCAGCTTGGGACCCCTCTACAATGAGCAGTTCTTC
TRBJ2-1 | TRBV7-9 | TRBD2 | NA | CASSLSSTGGNEQFF | TGTGCCAGCAGCTTATCATCTACGGGGGGAAATGAGCAGTTCTTC
TRBJ2-7 | TRBV11-2 | NA | NA | CASSLLRSYEQYF | TGTGCCAGCAGCTTATTGAGGTCCTACGAGCAGTACTTC
TRBJ2-3 | TRBV7-6 | TRBD1 | NA | CASSYGTGGNTDTQYF | TGTGCCAGCAGTTATGGGACAGGGGGGAACACAGATACGCAGTATTTT
TRBJ1-1 | TRBV11-2 | TRBD1 | NA | CASSLMGQLNTEAFF | TGTGCCAGCAGCTTAATGGGACAGCTCAACACTGAAGCTTTCTTT
TRBJ2-3 | TRBV19 | TRBD2 | NA | CASSIAGLAGGTDTQYF | TGTGCCAGTAGTATAGCCGGACTAGCGGGAGGAACAGATACGCAGTATTTT
TRBJ2-3 | TRBV9 | NA | NA | CASSVAAISPDTQYF | TGTGCCAGCAGCGTAGCAGCCATAAGCCCAGATACGCAGTATTTT
TRBJ1-2 | TRBV28 | NA | NA | CASSQGNGGGYTF | TGTGCCAGCAGTCAGGGAAACGGGGGTGGCTACACCTTC
TRBJ2-3 | TRBV4-3 | NA | NA | CASSQDNLRAGTQYF | TGCGCCAGCAGCCAAGATAACCTCCGCGCGGGTACGCAGTATTTT
TRBJ2-1 | TRBV6-4 | TRBD2 | NA | CASSDGAGGAVDEQFF | TGTGCCAGCAGTGACGGGGCGGGAGGGGCGGTGGATGAGCAGTTCTTC
TRBJ1-1 | TRBV25-1 | NA | NA | CASRLGGNTEAFF | TGTGCCAGCAGGTTGGGAGGGAACACTGAAGCTTTCTTT
TRBJ2-7 | TRBV5-4 | TRBD1 | NA | CASSLEGTAPEQYF | TGTGCCAGCAGCTTGGAAGGGACAGCGCCCGAGCAGTACTTC
TRBJ2-1 | TRBV6-6 | TRBD2 | NA | CASKNGGLAGFNEQFF | TGTGCCAGCAAAAACGGGGGACTAGCGGGATTCAATGAGCAGTTCTTC
TRBJ1-1 | TRBV9 | TRBD1 | NA | CASRRTGNTEAFF | TGTGCCAGCAGAAGGACAGGGAACACTGAAGCTTTCTTT
TRBJ2-3 | TRBV4-2 | NA | NA | CASSQDPLASDTQYF | TGTGCCAGCAGCCAAGATCCTCTAGCGTCAGATACGCAGTATTTT
TRBJ1-5 | TRBV30 | TRBD1 | NA | CAWSPTGAQPQHF | TGTGCCTGGAGTCCCACAGGGGCTCAGCCCCAGCATTTT
TRBJ1-2 | TRBV29-1 | TRBD1 | NA | CSAEGGRSYGYTF | TGCAGCGCCGAAGGGGGCAGGTCCTATGGCTACACCTTC
TRBJ2-3 | TRBV11-1 | NA | NA | CASSPRPFGTQYF | TGTGCCAGCAGCCCTCGGCCCTTTGGTACGCAGTATTTT
TRBJ2-7 | TRBV7-2 | NA | NA | CASSLFASRNYEQYF | TGTGCCAGCAGCTTATTTGCTAGCCGGAACTACGAGCAGTACTTC